The clone carrying this TCR beta chain was observed many times. As yet, its antigen is unknown. The sample belongs to a study of T-cell memory formation after mild COVID-19. CDR3 length: 16 residues. Per the germline V gene, CDR1 is SGHVS and CDR2 is FNYEAQ. The V segment lost 5 bases and the J segment 5 bases; nucleotides outside the gene matches: 11. TCR alpha and TCR beta cDNA libraries with sample barcodes and UMIs came from 5'RACE using constant-segment primers. One entry per CDR3 protein, called by TCRdb with MiXCR from the 5' RACE reads. The table includes hundreds of thousands of distinct CDR3 sequences, roughly 17% detected once. Study results and caveats: Memory sampled before infection contained some responding clones, suggesting cross-reactive memory joined. Among contracting clones, CD4+ were mainly CM/EM and CD8+ enriched in EMRA. SARS-CoV-2 specificity of second-wave clones peaking day 37 was unconfirmed.

This receptor was identified in an adult woman who had mild COVID-19 (a few samples of this study predate the infection). Cell type and time point are not known. The sample was PBMCs or a T cell subset sorted from them (not recorded which). The rearrangement uses TRBV7-6 and TRBJ2-3, with TRBD2 matching 9 bases. The chain's CDR3 is CASSPRLAVSGDTQYF. The CDR3 nucleotides read TGTGCCAGCAGCCCCCGACTAGCGGTCAGCGGAGATACGCAGTATTTT. The variable domain in full, with the rest retrieved from reference TRBV7-6 and TRBJ2-3, is GAGVSQSPRYKVTKRGQDVALRCDPISGHVSLYWYRQALGQGPEFLTYFNYEAQQDKSGLPNDRFSAERPEGSISTLTIQRTEQRDSAMYRCASSPRLAVSGDTQYFGPGTRLTVL.